The 18 T cell receptor beta chains below were found in one sample sequenced in a study of control samples from healthy donors and cancer patients. The repertoire was sequenced with immunoSEQ multiplex PCR; TCRdb's copy has only in-frame clones and lacks some. The sample consists of 70,000 or so clones, 85% to 90% of them appearing once. The sample was PBMCs. The origin of the receptors is a man aged 55 to 70 with lung cancer.

V is TRBV5-6 and J is TRBJ2-3; either TRBD1 or TRBD2 may fit D (5 bases each). The CDR3 runs to 13 residues. Looked up from germline, CDR1 is SGHDT and CDR2 is YYEEEE. V was trimmed by 4 bases and J by 9 bases, leaving 15 bases between them. The CDR3 reads CASSPGTQSTQYF. The CDR3 nucleotides are TGTGCCAGCAGCCCCGGGACCCAGAGCACGCAGTATTTT.

The chain joins TRBV5-1 to TRBJ2-1; D is unresolved. V lost 4 bases to trimming and J lost 8 bases, with 10 bases between them. The germline gives CDR1 SGHRS, CDR2 YFSETQ. The CDR3 runs to 12 residues. For the CDR3, the DNA is TGCGCCAGCAGCCACCAATACGATGAGCAGTTCTTC. Protein sequence: CASSHQYDEQFF.

This clone was recorded only once. V usage is TRBV18 and J usage is TRBJ1-1; 9 positions agree with TRBD1. Germline CDR1 is KGHSH and CDR2 is LQKENI. This CDR3 contains 14 residues. The V segment lost 3 bases and the J segment 6 bases; nucleotides outside the gene matches: 5. The CDR3 region has the DNA TGTGCCAGCTCACCGACAGGGGGGATCGCTGAAGCTTTCTTT. Translated: CASSPTGGIAEAFF.

This clone occurred once. The chain couples TRBV7-9 to TRBJ1-5; unclear D gene. V dropped 5 bases and J dropped 0 bases, with 14 bases sitting between them. Germline loops: CDR1 SEHNR, CDR2 FQNEAQ (reference sequence). There are 16 residues in the CDR3. This chain's CDR3 is CASSSYTVNSNQPQHF. CDR3 DNA: TGTGCCAGCAGCAGCTACACGGTTAATAGCAATCAGCCCCAGCATTTT. The full variable domain, its missing parts supplied by reference TRBV7-9 and TRBJ1-5, is DTGVSQNPRHKITKRGQNVTFRCDPISEHNRLYWYRQTLGQGPEFLTYFQNEAQLEKSRLLSDRFSAERPKGSFSTLEIQRTEQGDSAMYLCASSSYTVNSNQPQHFGDGTRLSIL.

This clone has only a few counts. The V gene is TRBV24-1, the J gene TRBJ2-3, with unresolved D. This CDR3 has 16 residues. Germline CDR1 reads KGHDR; CDR2 reads SFDVKD. V was shortened by 1 base and J by 3 bases, with 13 bases between the two germline ends. The CDR3 loop reads CATSDFSGSGTDTQYF. Written as DNA, the CDR3 is TGTGCCACCAGTGATTTTTCGGGTAGTGGGACAGATACGCAGTATTTT.

This clone was observed a few times. The CDR3, as DNA: TGTGCCAGCAGCTTAGATCCTGCTAGCACAGATACGCAGTATTTT. This sequence encodes CASSLDPASTDTQYF. This chain links TRBV7-3 with TRBJ2-3, with D unclear. The germline gives CDR1 SGHTA, CDR2 FQGTGA. Trimming took 2 bases from V and 0 from J, leaving 9 bases between them. CDR3 length: 15 amino acids. Full variable domain (missing parts from reference TRBV7-3 and TRBJ2-3): GAGVSQTPSNKVTEKGKYVELRCDPISGHTALYWYRQSLGQGPEFLIYFQGTGAADDSGLPNDRFFAVRPEGSVSTLKIQRTERGDSAVYLCASSLDPASTDTQYFGPGTRLTVL.

The V gene is TRBV7-9, the J gene TRBJ1-2, with D hard to call. The CDR3 has 13 amino acids. With 3 bases removed from V and 0 bases from J, the gap between germline ends came to 5 bases. Germline V CDR1 and CDR2: SEHNR, FQNEAQ (reference sequence). CDR3 in amino acids: CASSFDANYGYTF. The DNA for the CDR3 is TGTGCCAGCAGCTTTGACGCTAACTATGGCTACACCTTC.

V is TRBV7-9 and J is TRBJ2-1, with no clear D. Germline CDR1 is SEHNR and CDR2 is FQNEAQ (reference sequence). Trimming took off 3 bases at V and 8 bases at J, with 11 bases between the two ends. This CDR3 is built from 13 residues. The CDR3 protein is CASSLEQLDEQFF. DNA for the CDR3: TGTGCCAGCAGCTTGGAACAGCTGGATGAGCAGTTCTTC.

This chain connects TRBV7-9 to TRBJ2-7; TRBD1 aligns across 7 bases. V shed 5 bases, J shed 2 bases, and the junction held 6 bases outside the gene matches. The CDR3 is made up of 14 amino acids. Per the germline V gene, CDR1 is SEHNR and CDR2 is FQNEAQ (reference sequence). CDR3 DNA sequence: TGTGCCAGCAGCCCCGGGACAGAGACCTACGAGCAGTACGTC. It is translated as CASSPGTETYEQYV.

The J gene is TRBJ2-1, the V gene TRBV7-6; 12 bases align to TRBD2. Unmatched junction bases numbered 9, after V lost 2 bases and J lost 7 bases. Germline V gene lookup returns CDR1 SGHVS and CDR2 FNYEAQ. The CDR3 runs to 17 residues. CDR3 amino acids: CASSLRASGGDGNEQFF. CDR3 sequence (DNA): TGTGCCAGCAGCTTAAGGGCTAGCGGGGGGGACGGGAATGAGCAGTTCTTC.

V gene TRBV27 combines with J gene TRBJ1-1, with 7 nucleotides matching TRBD1. After removal of 7 bases from V and 4 bases from J, the junction contained 9 bases not matched to a gene. The germline gives CDR1 MNHEY, CDR2 SMNVEV (reference sequence). CDR3 size: 14 residues. CDR3 nucleotides: TGTGCCAGCAAGACAGGGTCCCCCAGCACTGAAGCTTTCTTT. This codes for CASKTGSPSTEAFF.

The V call is TRBV10-3, the J call TRBJ1-6; 8 nucleotides align to TRBD1. CDR1 is ENHRY, CDR2 SYGVKD, per germline. CDR3 length equals 13 residues. The trim removed 11 bases at V and 6 bases at J, leaving 6 bases unmatched. The CDR3 is CAGGDRFNSPLHF. The CDR3, as DNA: TGTGCCGGCGGGGACAGGTTTAATTCACCCCTCCACTTT.

The chain combines TRBV6-6 with TRBJ1-3; TRBD1 aligns across 8 bases. The germline V gene has CDR1 MNHNY and CDR2 SVGAGI (reference sequence). This CDR3 comprises 17 residues. With V trimmed by 5 bases and J by 7 bases, 16 bases remained unmatched. CDR3 sequence (DNA): TGTGCCAGCAGTCCGCGGACAGGGAGGTCCGGATGGAACACCATATATTTT. Its protein is CASSPRTGRSGWNTIYF.

The gene calls are TRBV2 and TRBJ2-6; TRBD2 might be the D (5 bases). The germline V and J ends were trimmed by 6 bases and 4 bases, with 13 bases remaining between them. Germline V gene sequence: CDR1 SNHLY, CDR2 FYNNEI. The CDR3 spans 15 residues. The CDR3 sequence is CASRPGGFGANVLTF. DNA for the CDR3: TGTGCCAGCAGACCCGGCGGGTTCGGGGCCAACGTCCTGACTTTC.

This CDR3 is CASSPPKAGAEAFF. In DNA form, the CDR3 reads TGTGCCAGCTCACCACCGAAGGCAGGCGCTGAAGCTTTCTTT. The J gene is TRBJ1-1, the V gene TRBV18; D ambiguous. Per the germline V gene, CDR1 is KGHSH and CDR2 is LQKENI. Trimming removed 0 bases at V and 6 bases at J, with 11 bases between. CDR3 length equals 14 residues.

The chain employs TRBV30 and TRBJ1-1; D remains ambiguous. This CDR3 spans 12 amino acids. Looked up from germline, CDR1 is GTSNPN and CDR2 is SVGIG (reference sequence). V lost 0 bases to trimming and J lost 1 base, with 3 bases between them. In DNA, the CDR3 is TGTGCCTGGAGTGTATGGAACACTGAAGCTTTCTTT. Amino acids: CAWSVWNTEAFF.

The V call is TRBV5-5, the J call TRBJ1-2; D ambiguous. There are 13 residues in the CDR3. Trimming removed 6 bases at V and 5 bases at J, with 14 bases between. Germline CDR1 SGHKS, CDR2 YYEKEE (reference sequence). CDR3 sequence: CASTLSTGYGYTF. As DNA, the CDR3 is TGTGCCAGCACCCTAAGTACCGGATATGGCTACACCTTC.

By proportion, this clone is medium-sized. This chain joins TRBV20-1 and TRBJ2-3; unclear D gene. V shed 5 bases and J shed 10 bases, with 10 bases lying between them. This CDR3 spans 10 amino acids. In germline, CDR1 is DFQATT, CDR2 SNEGSKA (reference sequence). The CDR3 nucleotides read TGCAGTGCTTTGTCTAAGGCGCAGTATTTT. Translated: CSALSKAQYF.